What follows are 4 T cell receptor beta chains derived from one specimen sequenced in a study of blood T cell repertoires in COVID-19 (dated by TCRdb to 2020 to 2022). Library prep was done by the immunoSEQ multiplex PCR assay. TCRdb took over this immuneACCESS table, retaining in-frame rearrangements with V and J assigned. Such tables are incomplete; in checked studies, under half of the missing clones stem from an unresolved V gene, and the remainder is unexplained. This sample holds some 180,000 clones; around 79% were observed only once. Of the sample, 5.5% to 7% is held by the ten largest clones. Sequenced sample: peripheral blood. All receptors derive from a middle-aged woman with COVID-19, enrolled during active disease.

This clone appeared a single time. This sequence joins TRBV5-5 and TRBJ2-3; D remains ambiguous. Germline CDR1 reads SGHKS; CDR2 reads YYEKEE (reference sequence). V shed 0 bases and J shed 2 bases, with 13 bases lying between them. The CDR3 has 16 residues. DNA of the CDR3: TGTGCCAGCAGCTTGGTTCTGAGCGCCGCCACAGATACGCAGTATTTT. Encoded protein: CASSLVLSAATDTQYF. The complete variable domain, with remaining parts taken from reference TRBV5-5 and TRBJ2-3, reads DAGVTQSPTHLIKTRGQQVTLRCSPISGHKSVSWYQQVLGQGPQFIFQYYEKEERGRGNFPDRFSARQFPNYSSELNVNALLLGDSALYLCASSLVLSAATDTQYFGPGTRLTVL.

The V call is TRBV18, the J call TRBJ1-5; 11 bases agree with TRBD1. J gave up 7 bases and V 2 bases, and 4 bases lay outside the gene matches. There are 15 residues in the CDR3. Germline V lookup: CDR1 KGHSH, CDR2 LQKENI. CDR3 sequence (DNA): TGTGCCAGCTCACCAGGACAGGGGGCTTGGCAGCCCCAGCATTTT. This translates into CASSPGQGAWQPQHF.

The V call is TRBV9, the J call TRBJ2-3; 8 bases map to TRBD2. With 6 bases clipped from V and 2 bases from J, the junction kept 14 bases outside the gene matches. Germline V gene sequence: CDR1 SGDLS, CDR2 YYNGEE. The CDR3 runs 17 residues. CDR3 region: CASTRGWSSGATDTQYF. The CDR3 DNA sequence: TGTGCCAGCACCCGAGGGTGGAGTAGCGGGGCCACAGATACGCAGTATTTT.

The V call is TRBV5-6, the J call TRBJ2-1; 9 bases line up with TRBD2. The junction had 1 base not matched to a gene; V was cut back by 2 bases and J by 1 base. Germline V gene lookup returns CDR1 SGHDT and CDR2 YYEEEE. The CDR3 has 15 residues. The CDR3 is CASSFLAGSYNEQFF. CDR3 bases: TGTGCCAGCAGCTTTCTAGCGGGGTCCTACAATGAGCAGTTCTTC. The variable domain in full, with the rest retrieved from reference TRBV5-6 and TRBJ2-1, is DAGVTQSPTHLIKTRGQQVTLRCSPKSGHDTVSWYQQALGQGPQFIFQYYEEEERQRGNFPDRFSGHQFPNYSSELNVNALLLGDSALYLCASSFLAGSYNEQFFGPGTRLTVL.